This is a list of T cell receptor beta chains from one sample in a study of response to subunit inactivated influenza vaccine. TCRdb re-derived calls from the RT-PCR reads in MiXCR, one entry per CDR3 protein. The data show under 800,000 distinct CDR3 sequences, roughly 14% seen once. The specimen comprised PBMCs from blood, sampled 14 to 15 days before vaccination. Every receptor here comes from a middle-aged man who received an inactivated influenza vaccine. CDR3s include the opening cysteine and the closing phenylalanine or tryptophan. Fields, in order: J gene, D gene, V gene, clone size, CDR3 length, CDR3 protein, CDR3 DNA. The D gene is left open where the match is weak. Clone size appears in some rows only: once, few, many, or a class for an expanded clone.

J gene: TRBJ1-1
D gene: -
V gene: TRBV5-1
clone size: many
CDR3 length: 14
CDR3 protein: CASSLTGPTTEAFF
CDR3 DNA: TGCGCCAGCAGCTTGACAGGGCCGACCACTGAAGCTTTCTTT

J gene: TRBJ2-2
D gene: -
V gene: TRBV7-2
clone size: few
CDR3 length: 15
CDR3 protein: CASSSGGLNTGELFF
CDR3 DNA: TGTGCCAGCAGCTCCGGGGGACTCAACACCGGGGAGCTGTTTTTT

J gene: TRBJ2-1
D gene: TRBD1
V gene: TRBV4-1
clone size: -
CDR3 length: 17
CDR3 protein: CASSQGVTGTVYNEQFF
CDR3 DNA: TGCGCCAGCAGCCAAGGGGTGACCGGGACAGTCTACAATGAGCAGTTCTTC

J gene: TRBJ1-1
D gene: -
V gene: TRBV7-7
clone size: many
CDR3 length: 13
CDR3 protein: CASSLNSNTEAFF
CDR3 DNA: TGTGCTAGCAGCTTAAACTCGAACACTGAAGCTTTCTTT

J gene: TRBJ2-5
D gene: TRBD2
V gene: TRBV6-1
clone size: -
CDR3 length: 17
CDR3 protein: CASSEGLSSGIQETQYF
CDR3 DNA: TGTGCCAGCAGTGAAGGTCTGTCTAGCGGCATCCAAGAGACCCAGTACTTC

J gene: TRBJ2-3
D gene: -
V gene: TRBV28
clone size: many
CDR3 length: 13
CDR3 protein: CASMRGSTDTQYF
CDR3 DNA: TGTGCCAGCATGCGGGGATCCACAGATACGCAGTATTTT

J gene: TRBJ2-1
D gene: TRBD2
V gene: TRBV20-1
clone size: -
CDR3 length: 17
CDR3 protein: CSAEARTSGVGNNEQFF
CDR3 DNA: TGCAGTGCCGAGGCGAGGACTAGCGGGGTAGGGAACAATGAGCAGTTCTTC

J gene: TRBJ2-5
D gene: -
V gene: TRBV12-3/TRBV12-4
clone size: -
CDR3 length: 15
CDR3 protein: CASSPLGQGRETQYF
CDR3 DNA: TGTGCCAGCAGTCCATTAGGCCAGGGGAGAGAGACCCAGTACTTC

J gene: TRBJ1-4
D gene: -
V gene: TRBV12-3/TRBV12-4
clone size: few
CDR3 length: 14
CDR3 protein: CASSLAGAGEKLFF
CDR3 DNA: TGTGCCAGCAGTTTAGCCGGGGCCGGGGAAAAACTGTTTTTT

J gene: TRBJ2-3
D gene: -
V gene: TRBV20-1
clone size: many
CDR3 length: 13
CDR3 protein: CSGPGAGPDTQYF
CDR3 DNA: TGCAGTGGGCCGGGTGCGGGGCCCGATACGCAGTATTTT

J gene: TRBJ1-1
D gene: -
V gene: TRBV4-3
clone size: many
CDR3 length: 13
CDR3 protein: CASSQDGGTEAFF
CDR3 DNA: TGCGCCAGCAGCCAAGATGGGGGCACTGAAGCTTTCTTT

J gene: TRBJ1-1
D gene: TRBD1
V gene: TRBV9
clone size: many
CDR3 length: 14
CDR3 protein: CASSGPQGGAEAFF
CDR3 DNA: TGTGCCAGCAGCGGACCACAGGGGGGGGCTGAAGCTTTCTTT

J gene: TRBJ2-3
D gene: -
V gene: TRBV14
clone size: -
CDR3 length: 17
CDR3 protein: CASSQDRGKGVTDTQYF
CDR3 DNA: TGTGCCAGCAGCCAAGATCGGGGGAAAGGGGTAACAGATACGCAGTATTTT

J gene: TRBJ2-1
D gene: -
V gene: TRBV12-3/TRBV12-4
clone size: few
CDR3 length: 11
CDR3 protein: CASSWSNEQFF
CDR3 DNA: TGTGCCAGTTCTTGGTCCAATGAGCAGTTCTTC

J gene: TRBJ2-1
D gene: TRBD2
V gene: TRBV4-3
clone size: many
CDR3 length: 16
CDR3 protein: CASSQDWEGQDNEQFF
CDR3 DNA: TGCGCCAGCAGCCAAGATTGGGAGGGCCAGGACAATGAGCAGTTCTTC

J gene: TRBJ1-6
D gene: -
V gene: TRBV7-9
clone size: few
CDR3 length: 15
CDR3 protein: CASSLAGRPNSPLHF
CDR3 DNA: TGTGCCAGCAGCTTAGCAGGCAGACCTAATTCACCCCTCCACTTT

J gene: TRBJ2-5
D gene: -
V gene: TRBV5-1
clone size: many
CDR3 length: 13
CDR3 protein: CASSGTPQETQYF
CDR3 DNA: TGCGCCAGCAGCGGGACTCCCCAAGAGACCCAGTACTTC

J gene: TRBJ2-2
D gene: TRBD2
V gene: TRBV11-2
clone size: -
CDR3 length: 22
CDR3 protein: CASSFIYSGLAGYLLNTGELFF
CDR3 DNA: TGTGCCAGCAGCTTCATCTACTCTGGACTAGCGGGGTACCTATTGAACACCGGGGAGCTGTTTTTT

J gene: TRBJ2-2
D gene: -
V gene: TRBV7-9
clone size: few
CDR3 length: 16
CDR3 protein: CASSPPGTPNTGELFF
CDR3 DNA: TGTGCCAGCAGCCCCCCCGGGACACCGAACACCGGGGAGCTGTTTTTT

J gene: TRBJ2-1
D gene: TRBD2
V gene: TRBV6-2/TRBV6-3
clone size: few
CDR3 length: 15
CDR3 protein: CASCLAGALYNEQFF
CDR3 DNA: TGTGCCAGCTGTTTAGCGGGAGCCCTCTACAATGAGCAGTTCTTC

J gene: TRBJ1-6
D gene: -
V gene: TRBV14
clone size: -
CDR3 length: 13
CDR3 protein: CASSLFPNSPLHF
CDR3 DNA: TGTGCCAGCAGCCTATTCCCTAATTCACCCCTCCACTTT

J gene: TRBJ1-2
D gene: TRBD1
V gene: TRBV6-1
clone size: few
CDR3 length: 15
CDR3 protein: CASRHPDRVLNGYTF
CDR3 DNA: TGTGCCAGCAGACACCCTGACAGGGTGTTGAATGGCTACACCTTC

J gene: TRBJ2-5
D gene: TRBD1
V gene: TRBV20-1
clone size: -
CDR3 length: 13
CDR3 protein: CSAEGTGAETQYF
CDR3 DNA: TGCAGTGCGGAAGGGACAGGGGCAGAGACCCAGTACTTC

J gene: TRBJ1-1
D gene: -
V gene: TRBV28
clone size: -
CDR3 length: 12
CDR3 protein: CASSLGWTETFF
CDR3 DNA: TGTGCCAGCAGTTTAGGTTGGACTGAAACTTTCTTT

J gene: TRBJ2-1
D gene: -
V gene: TRBV7-2
clone size: few
CDR3 length: 15
CDR3 protein: CASSLLAPQHNEQFF
CDR3 DNA: TGTGCCAGCAGCTTACTAGCCCCCCAACACAATGAGCAGTTCTTC

J gene: TRBJ1-1
D gene: -
V gene: TRBV20-1
clone size: few
CDR3 length: 19
CDR3 protein: CSARDLRGREARFYTEAFF
CDR3 DNA: TGCAGTGCTAGAGATCTTCGGGGCAGGGAAGCAAGGTTTTACACTGAAGCTTTCTTT

J gene: TRBJ2-1
D gene: TRBD2
V gene: TRBV10-3
clone size: few
CDR3 length: 16
CDR3 protein: CAISEWGEGPYNEQFF
CDR3 DNA: TGTGCCATCAGTGAGTGGGGGGAGGGCCCGTACAATGAGCAGTTCTTC

J gene: TRBJ1-2
D gene: TRBD1
V gene: TRBV28
clone size: few
CDR3 length: 14
CDR3 protein: CASSPGQAPYGYTF
CDR3 DNA: TGTGCCAGCAGCCCCGGACAGGCCCCTTATGGCTACACCTTC